The TCR beta chain under discussion was sequenced for a study of cytomegalovirus exposure and HLA in healthy donors. Study results and limitations: The investigators catalogued some 150 TCR beta chains as cytomegalovirus-associated.

This clone is a singleton in its sample. Its antigen remains unknown. Only in-frame clones appear in the TCRdb table, and some are missing; sequencing was by immunoSEQ multiplex PCR. Of 70,000 to 80,000 clones listed, less than 95% are singletons. This clonotype was obtained from a woman aged 18-35 years in good health and CMV-seropositive. Sequences were obtained from PBMCs.

The CDR3 sequence is CASSVQGSGELFF. CDR3 coding DNA: TGTGCCAGCAGTGTACAGGGGAGCGGGGAGCTGTTTTTT. V gene TRBV6-4 combines with J gene TRBJ2-2; 7 positions match TRBD1. Trimming took 4 bases from V and 7 from J; bases not matched to a gene: 3. The CDR3 is 13 amino acids. Germline CDR1 MRHNA, CDR2 SNTAGT.